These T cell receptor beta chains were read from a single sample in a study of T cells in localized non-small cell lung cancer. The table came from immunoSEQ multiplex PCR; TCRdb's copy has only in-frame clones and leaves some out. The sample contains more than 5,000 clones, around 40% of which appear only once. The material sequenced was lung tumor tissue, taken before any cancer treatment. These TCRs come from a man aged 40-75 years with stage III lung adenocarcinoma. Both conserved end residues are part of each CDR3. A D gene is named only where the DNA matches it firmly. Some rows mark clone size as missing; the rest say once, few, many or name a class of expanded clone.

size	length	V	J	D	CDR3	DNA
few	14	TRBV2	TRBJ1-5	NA	CASSERVGNQPQHF	TGTGCCAGCAGTGAGCGGGTTGGCAATCAGCCCCAGCATTTT
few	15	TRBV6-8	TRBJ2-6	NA	CASSNGISGANVLTF	TGTGCCAGCAGTAACGGGATCTCTGGGGCCAACGTCCTGACTTTC
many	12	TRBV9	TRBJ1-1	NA	CASKSGKTEAFF	TGTGCCAGCAAAAGTGGAAAAACTGAAGCTTTCTTT
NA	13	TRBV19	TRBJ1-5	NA	CASRTFGNQPQHF	TGTGCCAGTAGGACATTTGGCAATCAGCCCCAGCATTTT
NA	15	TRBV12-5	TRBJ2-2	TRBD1	CASGLPTGWVGELFF	TGTGCTAGTGGTTTGCCGACAGGGTGGGTCGGGGAGCTGTTTTTT
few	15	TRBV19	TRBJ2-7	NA	CASSNRQLGYNEQYF	TGTGCCAGTAGTAATAGGCAGTTGGGGTACAACGAGCAGTACTTC
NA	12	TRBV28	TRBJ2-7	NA	CASSVRGGEQYF	TGTGCCAGCAGTGTCAGGGGAGGCGAGCAGTACTTC
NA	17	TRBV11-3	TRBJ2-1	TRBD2	CASSLDGGRGSYNEQFF	TGTGCCAGCAGCTTAGATGGCGGGAGGGGTTCCTACAATGAGCAGTTCTTC
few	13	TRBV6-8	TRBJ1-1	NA	CASSSRQNTEAFF	TGTGCCAGCAGTTCACGACAGAACACTGAAGCTTTCTTT
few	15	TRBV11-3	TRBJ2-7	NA	CASSSHSHYTYEQYF	TGTGCCAGCAGCTCCCACAGCCATTATACCTACGAGCAGTACTTC
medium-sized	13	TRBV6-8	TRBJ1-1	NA	CASRRGEDTEAFF	TGTGCCAGCAGAAGGGGCGAGGACACTGAAGCTTTCTTT
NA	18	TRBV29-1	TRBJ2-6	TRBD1	CSVETGTGVYSGANVLTF	TGCAGCGTTGAAACCGGGACAGGGGTCTACTCTGGGGCCAACGTCCTGACTTTC
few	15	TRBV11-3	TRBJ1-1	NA	CASSLAPTENTEAFF	TGTGCCAGCAGCTTGGCTCCGACAGAGAACACTGAAGCTTTCTTT
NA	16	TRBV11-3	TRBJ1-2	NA	CASSLEPQGWVYGYTF	TGTGCCAGCAGCTTAGAACCTCAGGGGTGGGTCTATGGCTACACCTTC
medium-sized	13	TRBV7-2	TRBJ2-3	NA	CASLTDRTDTQYF	TGTGCCAGCCTCACAGATAGAACAGATACGCAGTATTTT
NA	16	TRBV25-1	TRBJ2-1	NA	CASSESEGKGGNEQFF	TGTGCCAGCAGTGAATCCGAAGGAAAAGGGGGCAATGAGCAGTTCTTC
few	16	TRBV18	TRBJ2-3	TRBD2	CASSPPPAGGTDTQYF	TGTGCCAGCTCACCACCCCCTGCGGGAGGTACAGATACGCAGTATTTT
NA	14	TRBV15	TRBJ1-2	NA	CATSKEKGFYGYTF	TGTGCCACCAGCAAGGAGAAAGGGTTCTATGGCTACACCTTC
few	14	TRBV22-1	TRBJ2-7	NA	CASSEGGVGYEQYF	TGTGCCAGCAGTGAAGGGGGGGTAGGCTACGAGCAGTACTTC
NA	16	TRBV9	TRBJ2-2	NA	CASSPGVGGTTGELFF	TGTGCCAGCAGCCCTGGGGTGGGAGGTACCACCGGGGAGCTGTTTTTT
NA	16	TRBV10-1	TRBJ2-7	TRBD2	CASSDGAGGSSYEQYF	TGCGCCAGCAGTGATGGAGCGGGAGGGAGCTCCTACGAGCAGTACTTC
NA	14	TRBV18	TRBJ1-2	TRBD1	CASSRDRDSYGYTF	TGTGCCAGCTCACGGGACAGGGATAGCTATGGCTACACCTTC
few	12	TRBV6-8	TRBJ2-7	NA	CASTGTVDEQYF	TGTGCCAGCACAGGGACTGTAGACGAGCAGTACTTC
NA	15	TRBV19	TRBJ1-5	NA	CATKVGAGSPQPQHF	TGTGCAACGAAAGTAGGGGCAGGGTCTCCCCAGCCCCAGCATTTT
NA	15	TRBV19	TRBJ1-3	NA	CASADRPNSGNTIYF	TGTGCCAGTGCGGACCGACCGAACTCTGGAAACACCATATATTTT
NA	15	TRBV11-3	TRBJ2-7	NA	CASSFTDHRSYEQYF	TGTGCCAGCAGCTTCACGGACCACCGCTCCTACGAGCAGTACTTC
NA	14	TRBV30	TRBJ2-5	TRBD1	CAWSLQGNKETQYF	TGTGCCTGGAGTCTACAGGGGAATAAAGAGACCCAGTACTTC
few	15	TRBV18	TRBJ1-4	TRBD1	CASSRRQGNSEKLFF	TGTGCCAGCTCACGACGACAGGGGAACAGTGAAAAACTGTTTTTT
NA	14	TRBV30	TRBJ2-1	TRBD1	CAWSVGRGYNEQFF	TGTGCCTGGAGTGTTGGCAGGGGGTACAATGAGCAGTTCTTC
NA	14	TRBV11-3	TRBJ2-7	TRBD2	CVSSLQRDSYEQYF	TGTGTCAGCAGCCTCCAGCGGGACTCCTACGAGCAGTACTTC
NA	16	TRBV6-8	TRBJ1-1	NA	CASRVQGARTNTEAFF	TGTGCCAGCAGGGTACAGGGCGCGAGAACGAACACTGAAGCTTTCTTT
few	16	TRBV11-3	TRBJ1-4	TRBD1	CASAQRKGQGSEKLFF	TGTGCCAGCGCCCAAAGAAAGGGACAGGGAAGCGAAAAACTGTTTTTT
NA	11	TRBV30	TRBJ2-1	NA	CAWEGGNEQFF	TGTGCCTGGGAAGGTGGGAATGAGCAGTTCTTC
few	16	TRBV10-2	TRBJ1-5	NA	CASSDSGLEGGQPQHF	TGCGCCAGCAGTGATAGCGGACTAGAAGGTGGTCAGCCCCAGCATTTT
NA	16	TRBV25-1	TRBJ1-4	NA	CASSEGLQSTNEKLFF	TGTGCCAGCAGTGAGGGTTTGCAGTCAACTAATGAAAAACTGTTTTTT
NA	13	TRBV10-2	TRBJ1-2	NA	CASSEKHYVGYTF	TGCGCCAGCAGTGAGAAACATTACGTTGGCTACACCTTC
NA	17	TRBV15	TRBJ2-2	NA	CATSRDGTSQNTGELFF	TGTGCCACCAGCAGAGATGGTACGAGCCAGAACACCGGGGAGCTGTTTTTT
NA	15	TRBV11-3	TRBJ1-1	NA	CASSLRVDRNTEAFF	TGTGCCAGCAGCTTACGTGTCGACAGGAACACTGAAGCTTTCTTT
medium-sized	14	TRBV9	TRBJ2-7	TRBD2	CASSPGGDSYEQYF	TGTGCCAGCAGCCCGGGGGGAGACTCCTACGAGCAGTACTTC
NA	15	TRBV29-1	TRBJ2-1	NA	CSVEGDGSVVNEQFF	TGCAGCGTTGAAGGTGACGGGAGTGTCGTCAATGAGCAGTTCTTC
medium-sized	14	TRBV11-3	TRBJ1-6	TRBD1	CASNRDRENSPLHF	TGTGCCAGCAACCGGGACAGGGAAAATTCACCCCTCCACTTT
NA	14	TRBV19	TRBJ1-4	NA	CASSPGATNEKLFF	TGTGCCAGTAGCCCGGGTGCAACTAATGAAAAACTGTTTTTT
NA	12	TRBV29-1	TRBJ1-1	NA	CSVGDPKTEAFF	TGCAGCGTGGGAGACCCGAAGACTGAAGCTTTCTTT
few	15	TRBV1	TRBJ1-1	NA	CASSPGQATYTEAFF	TGCGCCAGCAGCCCAGGACAGGCCACCTACACTGAAGCTTTCTTT